This T cell receptor beta chain was obtained from a study of Tregs in tolerant kidney transplant recipients. Study details: A roughly 3-day belatacept mixed lymphocyte reaction, sometimes plus 5-day graft donor restimulation, preceded CD4+CD25+CD127- sorting. Antibodies separated recipient from donor cells.

The sample holds a few counts of this clone. Its antigen is unidentified. Produced via immunoSEQ multiplex PCR; TCRdb's table is partial and in-frame only. The repertoire includes more than 30,000 clones, 65% to 85% of them detected once, and about 2.2% sits in the top ten. The CDR3 length is 11 residues. Trimming removed 3 bases at V and 10 bases at J, with 10 bases between. The germline gives CDR1 DFQATT, CDR2 SNEGSKA (reference sequence). Sequencing input: Tregs from blood cultured with allogeneic cells. V and J are TRBV20-1 and TRBJ2-1; no clear D. The receptor comes from a human donor in good health. Here the CDR3 DNA reads TGCAGTGCTAGCAGCGCCCGCGAGCAGTTCTTC. Encoded protein: CSASSAREQFF.